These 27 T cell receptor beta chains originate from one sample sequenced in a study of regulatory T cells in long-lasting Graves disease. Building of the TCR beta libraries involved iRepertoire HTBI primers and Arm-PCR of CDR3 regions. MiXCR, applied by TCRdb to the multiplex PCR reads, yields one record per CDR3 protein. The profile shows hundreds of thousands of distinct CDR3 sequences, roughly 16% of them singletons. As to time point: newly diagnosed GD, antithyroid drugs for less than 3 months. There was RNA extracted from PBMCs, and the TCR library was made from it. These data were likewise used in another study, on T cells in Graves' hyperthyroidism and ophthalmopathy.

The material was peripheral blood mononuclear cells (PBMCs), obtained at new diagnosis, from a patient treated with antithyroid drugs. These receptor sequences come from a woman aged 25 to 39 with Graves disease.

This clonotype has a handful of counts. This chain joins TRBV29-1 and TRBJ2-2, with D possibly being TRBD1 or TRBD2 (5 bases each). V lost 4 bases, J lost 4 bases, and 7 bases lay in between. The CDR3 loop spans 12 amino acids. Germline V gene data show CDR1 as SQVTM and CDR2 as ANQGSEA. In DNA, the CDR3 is TGCAGCGTTGTTGGGGGCACCGGGGAGCTGTTTTTT. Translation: CSVVGGTGELFF.

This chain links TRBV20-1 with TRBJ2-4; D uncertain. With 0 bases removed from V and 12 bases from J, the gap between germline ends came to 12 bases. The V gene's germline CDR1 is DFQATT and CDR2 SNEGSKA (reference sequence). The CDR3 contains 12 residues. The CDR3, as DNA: TGCAGTGCTAGAGATGTTGGGGTACCTCAGTACTTC. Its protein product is CSARDVGVPQYF.

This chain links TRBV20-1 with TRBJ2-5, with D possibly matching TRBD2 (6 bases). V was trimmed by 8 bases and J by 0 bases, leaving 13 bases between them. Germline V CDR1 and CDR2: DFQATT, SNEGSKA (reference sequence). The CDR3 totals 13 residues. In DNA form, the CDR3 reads TGCAGTTTTATCCCGGGAGACCAAGAGACCCAGTACTTC. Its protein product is CSFIPGDQETQYF.

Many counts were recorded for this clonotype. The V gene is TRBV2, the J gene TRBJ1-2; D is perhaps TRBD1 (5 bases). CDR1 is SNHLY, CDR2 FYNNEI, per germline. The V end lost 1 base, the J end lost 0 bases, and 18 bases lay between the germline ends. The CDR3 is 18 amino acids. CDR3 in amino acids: CASSEVWQGGSSNYGYTF. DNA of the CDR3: TGTGCCAGCAGTGAAGTATGGCAGGGAGGGAGCTCTAACTATGGCTACACCTTC.

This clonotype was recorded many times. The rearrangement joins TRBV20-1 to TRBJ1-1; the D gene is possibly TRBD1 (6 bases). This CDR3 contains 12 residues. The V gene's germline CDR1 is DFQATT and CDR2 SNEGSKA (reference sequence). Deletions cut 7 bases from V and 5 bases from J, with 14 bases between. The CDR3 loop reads CSVRGVVTEAFF. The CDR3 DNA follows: TGCAGTGTAAGGGGGGTCGTGACTGAAGCTTTCTTT.

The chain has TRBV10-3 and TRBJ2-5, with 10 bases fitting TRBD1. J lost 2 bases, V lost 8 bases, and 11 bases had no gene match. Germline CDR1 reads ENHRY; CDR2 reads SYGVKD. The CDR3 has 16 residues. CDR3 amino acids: CAIGTGTGVWQETQYF. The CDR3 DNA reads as TGTGCCATCGGGACCGGGACAGGGGTTTGGCAAGAGACCCAGTACTTC.

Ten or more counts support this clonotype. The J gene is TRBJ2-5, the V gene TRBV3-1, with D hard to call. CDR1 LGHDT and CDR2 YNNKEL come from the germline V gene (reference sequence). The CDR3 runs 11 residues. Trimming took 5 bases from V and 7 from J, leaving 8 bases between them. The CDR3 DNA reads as TGTGCCAGCAGCGCCGGTCGGACCCAGTACTTC. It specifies CASSAGRTQYF.

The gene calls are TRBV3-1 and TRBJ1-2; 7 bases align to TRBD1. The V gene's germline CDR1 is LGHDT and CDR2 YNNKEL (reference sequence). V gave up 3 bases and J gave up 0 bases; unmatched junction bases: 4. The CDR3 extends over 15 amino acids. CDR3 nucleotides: TGTGCCAGCAGCCATACCGGGACAGCTAACTATGGCTACACCTTC. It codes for CASSHTGTANYGYTF.

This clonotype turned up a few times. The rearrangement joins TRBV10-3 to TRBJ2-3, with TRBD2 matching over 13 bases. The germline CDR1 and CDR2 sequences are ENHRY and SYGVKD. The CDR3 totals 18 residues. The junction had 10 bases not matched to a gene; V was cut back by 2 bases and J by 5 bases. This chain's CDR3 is CAISETSGTSGILDTQYF. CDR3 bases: TGTGCCATCAGTGAGACATCCGGGACTAGCGGGATTTTAGATACGCAGTATTTT.

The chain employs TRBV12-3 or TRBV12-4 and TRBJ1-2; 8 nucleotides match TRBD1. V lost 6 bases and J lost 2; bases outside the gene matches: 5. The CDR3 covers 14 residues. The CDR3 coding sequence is TGTGCCAGCAGCACGGACAGGGAAAACTATGGCTACACCTTC. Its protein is CASSTDRENYGYTF.

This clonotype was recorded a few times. CDR3 protein: CASGLIFSGNTIYF. In DNA, the CDR3 is TGTGCCAGCGGACTTATCTTCTCTGGAAACACCATATATTTT. The gene calls are TRBV7-3 and TRBJ1-3; D is unclear. Germline-derived CDR1 and CDR2 are SGHTA and FQGTGA. The CDR3 is made up of 14 amino acids. The ends were cut back, 8 bases at V and 0 bases at J, with 11 bases in the middle.

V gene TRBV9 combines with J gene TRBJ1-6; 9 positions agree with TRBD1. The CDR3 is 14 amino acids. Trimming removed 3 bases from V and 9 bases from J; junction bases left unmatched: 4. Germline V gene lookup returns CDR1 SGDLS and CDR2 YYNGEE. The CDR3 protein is CASSAGTGPSPLHF. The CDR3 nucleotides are TGTGCCAGCAGCGCCGGGACAGGGCCTTCACCCCTCCACTTT.

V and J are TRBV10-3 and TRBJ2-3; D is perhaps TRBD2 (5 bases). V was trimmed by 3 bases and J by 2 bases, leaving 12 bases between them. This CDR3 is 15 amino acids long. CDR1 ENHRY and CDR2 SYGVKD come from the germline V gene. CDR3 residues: CAISDGLASTDTQYF. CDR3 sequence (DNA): TGTGCCATCAGTGACGGGCTAGCTTCCACAGATACGCAGTATTTT.

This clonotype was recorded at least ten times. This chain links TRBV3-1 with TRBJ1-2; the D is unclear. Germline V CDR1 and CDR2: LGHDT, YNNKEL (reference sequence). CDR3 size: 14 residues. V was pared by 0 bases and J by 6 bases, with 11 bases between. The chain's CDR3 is CASSQDRAQDGYTF. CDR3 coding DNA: TGTGCCAGCAGCCAAGACCGGGCTCAGGATGGCTACACCTTC.

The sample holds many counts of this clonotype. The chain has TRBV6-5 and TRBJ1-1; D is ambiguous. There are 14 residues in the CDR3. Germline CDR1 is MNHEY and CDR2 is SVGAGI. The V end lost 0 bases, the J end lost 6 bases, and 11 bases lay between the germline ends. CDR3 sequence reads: CASSYSKGPAEAFF. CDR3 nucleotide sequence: TGTGCCAGCAGTTACTCGAAGGGCCCGGCTGAAGCTTTCTTT.

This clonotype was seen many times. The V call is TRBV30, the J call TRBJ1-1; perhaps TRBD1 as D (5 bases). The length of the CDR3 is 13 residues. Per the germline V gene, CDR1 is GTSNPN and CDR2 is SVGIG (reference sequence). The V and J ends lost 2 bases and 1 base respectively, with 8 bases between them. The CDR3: CAWSTGSNTEAFF. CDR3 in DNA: TGTGCCTGGAGTACAGGCTCGAACACTGAAGCTTTCTTT.

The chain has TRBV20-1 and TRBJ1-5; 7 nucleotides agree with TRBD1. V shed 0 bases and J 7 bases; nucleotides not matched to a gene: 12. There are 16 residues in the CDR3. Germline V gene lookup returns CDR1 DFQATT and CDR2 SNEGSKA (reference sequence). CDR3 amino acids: CSARDRLDRAQQPQHF. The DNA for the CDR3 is TGCAGTGCTAGAGATCGTCTCGACAGGGCGCAGCAGCCCCAGCATTTT.

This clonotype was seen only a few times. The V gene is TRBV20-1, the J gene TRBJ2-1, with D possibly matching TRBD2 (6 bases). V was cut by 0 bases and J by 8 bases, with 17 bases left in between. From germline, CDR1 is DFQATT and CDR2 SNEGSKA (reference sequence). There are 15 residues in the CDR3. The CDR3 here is CSAREALTSLDEQFF. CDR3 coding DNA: TGCAGTGCTAGAGAGGCCTTGACTAGTTTAGATGAGCAGTTCTTC.

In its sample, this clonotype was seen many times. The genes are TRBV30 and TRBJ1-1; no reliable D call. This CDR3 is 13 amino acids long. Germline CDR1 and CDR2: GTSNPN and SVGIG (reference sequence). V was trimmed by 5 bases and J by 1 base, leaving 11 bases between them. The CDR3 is CAWSVGQNTEAFF. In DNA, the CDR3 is TGTGCCTGGTCGGTGGGTCAGAACACTGAAGCTTTCTTT.

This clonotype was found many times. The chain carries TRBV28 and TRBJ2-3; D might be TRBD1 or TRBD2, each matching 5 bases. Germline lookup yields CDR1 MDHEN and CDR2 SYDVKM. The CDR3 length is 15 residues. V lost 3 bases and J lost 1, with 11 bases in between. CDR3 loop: CASSLRGRGTDTQYF. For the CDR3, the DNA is TGTGCCAGCAGTTTGAGGGGAAGGGGCACAGATACGCAGTATTTT.

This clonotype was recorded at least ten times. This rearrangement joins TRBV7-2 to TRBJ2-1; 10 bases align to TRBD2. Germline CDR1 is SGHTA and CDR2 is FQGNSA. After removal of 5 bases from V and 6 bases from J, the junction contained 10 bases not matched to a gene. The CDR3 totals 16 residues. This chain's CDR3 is CASSVLTSGVINEQFF. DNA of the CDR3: TGTGCCAGCAGCGTACTAACTAGCGGGGTTATCAATGAGCAGTTCTTC. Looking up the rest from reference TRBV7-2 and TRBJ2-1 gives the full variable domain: GAGVSQSPSNKVTEKGKDVELRCDPISGHTALYWYRQSLGQGLEFLIYFQGNSAPDKSGLPSDRFSAERTGGSVSTLTIQRTQQEDSAVYLCASSVLTSGVINEQFFGPGTRLTVL.

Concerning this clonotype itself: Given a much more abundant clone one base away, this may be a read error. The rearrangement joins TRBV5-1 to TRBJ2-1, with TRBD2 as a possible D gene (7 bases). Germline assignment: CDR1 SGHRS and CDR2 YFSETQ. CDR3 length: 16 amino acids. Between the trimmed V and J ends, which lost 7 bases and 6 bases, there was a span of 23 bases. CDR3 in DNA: TGCGCCAGCTCAATGGGGGGCGGGAGACATGGCAATGAGCAGTTCTTC. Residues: CASSMGGGRHGNEQFF. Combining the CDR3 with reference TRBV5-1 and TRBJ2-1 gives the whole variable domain KAGVTQTPRYLIKTRGQQVTLSCSPISGHRSVSWYQQTPGQGLQFLFEYFSETQRNKGNFPGRFSGRQFSNSRSEMNVSTLELGDSALYLCASSMGGGRHGNEQFFGPGTRLTVL.

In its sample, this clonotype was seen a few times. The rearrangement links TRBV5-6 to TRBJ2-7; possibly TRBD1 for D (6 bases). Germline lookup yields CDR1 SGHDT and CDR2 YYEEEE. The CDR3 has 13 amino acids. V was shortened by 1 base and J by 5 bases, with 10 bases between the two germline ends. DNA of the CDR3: TGTGCCAGCAGCTTGAGACAGGTCCACGAGCAGTACTTC. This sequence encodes CASSLRQVHEQYF.

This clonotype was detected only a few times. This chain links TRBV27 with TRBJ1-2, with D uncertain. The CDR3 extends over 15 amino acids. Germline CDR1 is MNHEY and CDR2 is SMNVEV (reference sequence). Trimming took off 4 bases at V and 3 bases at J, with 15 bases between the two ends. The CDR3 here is CASSSNSAQHYGYTF. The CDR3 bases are TGTGCCAGCAGTTCGAACAGCGCCCAACACTATGGCTACACCTTC.

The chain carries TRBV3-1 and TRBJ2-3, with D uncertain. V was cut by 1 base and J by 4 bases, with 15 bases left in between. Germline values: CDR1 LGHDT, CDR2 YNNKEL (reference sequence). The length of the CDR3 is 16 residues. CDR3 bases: TGTGCCAGCAGCCAAGGCGGACCCCTCAACTCAGATACGCAGTATTTT. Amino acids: CASSQGGPLNSDTQYF.

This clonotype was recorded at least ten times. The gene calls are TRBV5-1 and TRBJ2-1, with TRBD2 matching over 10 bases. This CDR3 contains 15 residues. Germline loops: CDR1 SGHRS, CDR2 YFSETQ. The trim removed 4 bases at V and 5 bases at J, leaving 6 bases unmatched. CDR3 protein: CASSPVLAGNNEQFF. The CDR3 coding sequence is TGCGCCAGCAGCCCTGTACTAGCGGGGAACAATGAGCAGTTCTTC. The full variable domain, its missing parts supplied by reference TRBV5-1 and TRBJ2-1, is KAGVTQTPRYLIKTRGQQVTLSCSPISGHRSVSWYQQTPGQGLQFLFEYFSETQRNKGNFPGRFSGRQFSNSRSEMNVSTLELGDSALYLCASSPVLAGNNEQFFGPGTRLTVL.

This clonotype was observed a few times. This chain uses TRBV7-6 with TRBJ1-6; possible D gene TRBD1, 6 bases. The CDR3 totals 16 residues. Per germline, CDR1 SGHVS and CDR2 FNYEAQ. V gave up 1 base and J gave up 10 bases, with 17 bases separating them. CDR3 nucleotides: TGTGCCAGCAGCTTAGAAGGACAGTCTGTTCGGTCACCCCTCCACTTT. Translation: CASSLEGQSVRSPLHF.